The 20 T cell receptor beta chains presented below share a single source sample, sequenced in a study of cytomegalovirus exposure and HLA in healthy donors. The PCR used 60 Vbeta and 13 Jbeta primers. Sequencing used immunoSEQ multiplex PCR; TCRdb keeps in-frame clones, though not all of them. The table has 30,000 to 45,000 clones, roughly 90% seen once. The source material was PBMCs. Every receptor here comes from a woman in her forties in good health and CMV-seropositive.

As regards this clone: In the same sample, other DNA sequences code for this CDR3. This chain joins TRBV10-3 and TRBJ2-6; tentatively, D is TRBD1 (6 bases). From germline, CDR1 is ENHRY and CDR2 SYGVKD. V dropped 4 bases and J dropped 0 bases, with 13 bases sitting between them. This CDR3 contains 17 residues. CDR3 nucleotides: TGTGCCATCAGTGTAGCAGGGGCCTACTCTGGGGCCAACGTCCTGACTTTC. This gives the protein CAISVAGAYSGANVLTF.

By proportion, this clone is medium-sized. V usage is TRBV7-9 and J usage is TRBJ1-3, with 7 nucleotides matching TRBD1. The CDR3 has 15 residues. Germline V CDR1 and CDR2: SEHNR, FQNEAQ (reference sequence). V trimming: 5 bases; J trimming: 4 bases; junction bases outside the gene matches: 8. CDR3 residues: CASSPDRVSGNTIYF. Written as DNA, the CDR3 is TGTGCCAGCAGCCCTGACAGGGTATCAGGAAACACCATATATTTT.

This chain links TRBV6-5 with TRBJ1-5; 8 nucleotides match TRBD1. Germline V CDR1 and CDR2: MNHEY, SVGAGI. The CDR3 consists of 15 residues. V lost 6 bases and J lost 7; bases outside the gene matches: 11. CDR3 region: CASRENTGGGQPQHF. The CDR3 region has the DNA TGTGCCAGCAGAGAAAACACAGGGGGTGGGCAGCCCCAGCATTTT.

This chain links TRBV6-5 with TRBJ1-2; 11 bases map to TRBD1. After removal of 0 bases from V and 4 bases from J, the junction contained 4 bases not matched to a gene. The CDR3 has 16 amino acids. Germline values: CDR1 MNHEY, CDR2 SVGAGI. The DNA for the CDR3 is TGTGCCAGCAGTTACTCGAGGACAGGGGGCTCCTATGGCTACACCTTC. Its translation is CASSYSRTGGSYGYTF.

The V call is TRBV30, the J call TRBJ1-3; D gene ambiguous. The V gene's germline CDR1 is GTSNPN and CDR2 SVGIG (reference sequence). This CDR3 comprises 17 residues. V shed 0 bases and J shed 0 bases, with 15 bases lying between them. The CDR3 loop is CAWSVRRLSTSGNTIYF. CDR3 coding DNA: TGTGCCTGGAGTGTAAGGAGGTTATCGACCTCTGGAAACACCATATATTTT.

This clone was recorded only once. The chain recombines TRBV6-4 with TRBJ2-1, with 10 bases identical to TRBD2. CDR3 length: 15 amino acids. Germline loops: CDR1 MRHNA, CDR2 SNTAGT. Trimming at V came to 5 bases and at J to 6 bases, leaving 7 bases not matched to a gene. Here the CDR3 reads CASSYLAGVLNEQFF. The CDR3 bases are TGTGCCAGCAGTTACCTAGCGGGGGTCCTCAATGAGCAGTTCTTC.

This chain joins TRBV2 and TRBJ2-7; tentative D call: TRBD2 (5 bases). The CDR3 totals 13 residues. With 7 bases removed from V and 2 bases from J, the gap between germline ends came to 12 bases. In germline, CDR1 is SNHLY, CDR2 FYNNEI. The CDR3 DNA is TGTGCCAGCACCGGGGTCCTTGCCTACGAGCAGTACTTC. Translating gives CASTGVLAYEQYF.

The chain couples TRBV4-1 to TRBJ2-3; D call uncertain. Germline V gene sequence: CDR1 MGHRA, CDR2 YSYEKL. CDR3 size: 16 residues. Trimming took off 0 bases at V and 2 bases at J, with 12 bases between the two ends. The CDR3 here is CASSQDLGLLTDTQYF. CDR3 bases: TGCGCCAGCAGCCAAGATTTGGGCCTCCTCACAGATACGCAGTATTTT.

This chain uses TRBV7-2 with TRBJ2-5; TRBD2 aligns across 11 bases. Per the germline V gene, CDR1 is SGHTA and CDR2 is FQGNSA. V dropped 7 bases and J dropped 4; count of bases not matched to a gene: 11. The CDR3 consists of 16 residues. As DNA, the CDR3 is TGTGCCAGCACCCTGAATCTAGCGGGGGGAGTAGAGACCCAGTACTTC. Amino acids: CASTLNLAGGVETQYF.

Written as DNA, the CDR3 is TGTGCCAGCAGTGGGACTAGCGGGGGGGCGGAGACCCAGTACTTC. It yields the protein CASSGTSGGAETQYF. The V call is TRBV6-5, the J call TRBJ2-5; 16 bases are a match to TRBD2. CDR1 MNHEY and CDR2 SVGAGI come from the germline V gene. There are 15 residues in the CDR3. V lost 5 bases, J lost 5 bases, and 2 bases stayed unmatched.

The CDR3 reads CAVRGGANVLTF. DNA of the CDR3: TGTGCCGTACGGGGGGGGGCCAACGTCCTGACTTTC. The chain uses TRBV7-8 and TRBJ2-6, with D maybe TRBD2 (6 bases). This CDR3 has 12 amino acids. V was cut by 11 bases and J by 4 bases, with 9 bases left in between. Germline assignment: CDR1 SGHVS and CDR2 FQNEAQ.

V gene TRBV6-5 combines with J gene TRBJ1-2; D not resolved. The V gene lost 2 bases and the J gene lost 2 bases, with 9 bases spanning the gap. The CDR3 has 14 amino acids. From germline, CDR1 is MNHEY and CDR2 SVGAGI. For the CDR3, the DNA is TGTGCCAGCAGTTACAGCGGGGTGAACTATGGCTACACCTTC. This gives the protein CASSYSGVNYGYTF.

V gene TRBV6-1 combines with J gene TRBJ1-5; D remains ambiguous. From germline, CDR1 is MNHNS and CDR2 SASEGT. This CDR3 spans 14 amino acids. V lost 6 bases, J lost 0 bases, and 9 bases lay in between. The CDR3, as DNA: TGTGCCAGCAGCAAGACAAATAGCAATCAGCCCCAGCATTTT. Its protein product is CASSKTNSNQPQHF.

The CDR3 reads CASSFLGGALDTQYF. CDR3 nucleotides: TGTGCCAGCAGCTTCCTCGGGGGGGCGTTAGATACGCAGTATTTT. The rearrangement uses TRBV11-2 and TRBJ2-3; 8 bases agree with TRBD2. V dropped 3 bases and J dropped 5; count of bases not matched to a gene: 7. This CDR3 region has 15 residues. From germline, CDR1 is SGHAT and CDR2 FQNNGV.

This rearrangement joins TRBV6-6 to TRBJ1-1; maybe TRBD1 (5 bases). Germline V CDR1 and CDR2: MNHNY, SVGAGI (reference sequence). V was cut by 6 bases and J by 11 bases, with 16 bases left in between. The CDR3 consists of 12 residues. CDR3 sequence: CASSAQGTGAFF. The CDR3 DNA sequence: TGTGCCAGCAGCGCTCAGGGTACAGGTGCTTTCTTT.

The count of this clone is one. The chain is built from TRBV11-2 and TRBJ1-4; D call uncertain. Trimming stripped 4 bases from V and 0 bases from J, with 15 bases between. This CDR3 has 17 residues. Germline values: CDR1 SGHAT, CDR2 FQNNGV. Here the CDR3 reads CASSYRPSSPTNEKLFF. The CDR3 DNA sequence: TGTGCCAGCAGCTACCGTCCCTCGAGTCCAACTAATGAAAAACTGTTTTTT.

The chain joins TRBV19 to TRBJ1-5, with a tentative D call TRBD1 (6 bases). Germline V gives CDR1 LNHDA, CDR2 SQIVND (reference sequence). V dropped 9 bases and J dropped 3 bases, with 15 bases sitting between them. The CDR3 is 14 amino acids. The CDR3 coding sequence is TGTGCCAGCTCTAACAGGGTACCCAATCAGCCCCAGCATTTT. This encodes CASSNRVPNQPQHF.

The rearrangement uses TRBV6-6 and TRBJ2-7; D is undetermined. Trimming removed 7 bases from V and 0 bases from J, with 7 bases in between. Per the germline V gene, CDR1 is MNHNY and CDR2 is SVGAGI (reference sequence). The CDR3 extends over 12 amino acids. The DNA of the CDR3 is TGTGCCAGCAAGCCTAACTCCTACGAGCAGTACTTC. Translation gives CASKPNSYEQYF.

This chain links TRBV15 with TRBJ1-5; D not resolved. This CDR3 is built from 15 residues. Per germline, CDR1 LNHNV and CDR2 YYDKDF (reference sequence). V shed 1 base and J shed 0 bases, with 7 bases lying between them. CDR3 DNA: TGTGCCACCAGCAGAGGCGGGGTTAGCAATCAGCCCCAGCATTTT. Its translation: CATSRGGVSNQPQHF. The full variable domain, with the rest looked up from reference TRBV15 and TRBJ1-5, is DAMVIQNPRYQVTQFGKPVTLSCSQTLNHNVMYWYQQKSSQAPKLLFHYYDKDFNNEADTPDNFQSRRPNTSFCFLDIRSPGLGDTAMYLCATSRGGVSNQPQHFGDGTRLSIL.

There are a few counts of this clone. The V gene is TRBV11-2, the J gene TRBJ1-1, with D possibly being TRBD1 (6 bases). CDR3 length: 13 residues. CDR1 SGHAT and CDR2 FQNNGV come from the germline V gene. V shed 5 bases and J shed 3 bases, with 10 bases lying between them. The CDR3 loop is CASSLTGYTEAFF. DNA of the CDR3: TGTGCCAGCAGCCTTACAGGGTACACTGAAGCTTTCTTT.